This TCR beta chain originates from a study of post-analysis software for immune sequencing data. The table lists this clonotype with a count of one. Its specificity is not known. Unique-molecular-identifier-tagged TCR beta cDNA libraries were used. Each CDR3 protein gets one entry after TCRdb re-called the PCR reads with MiXCR. This sample yields almost 700,000 distinct CDR3 sequences, of which approximately 59% are seen a single time; around 10% belongs to the top ten. Regarding the study as a whole: In patients, TRBV5-6, TRBV5-1 and TRBV20-1 belonged to five TRBV segments found more frequently than in controls.

The V gene's germline CDR1 is KGHSH and CDR2 LQKENI. V shed 3 bases, J shed 7 bases, and the junction held 5 bases outside the gene matches. The CDR3 consists of 15 residues. The sequencing input was blood. The sequence came from a girl aged 2-10 years with multiple sclerosis. This chain connects TRBV18 to TRBJ2-1, with 11 bases fitting TRBD2. In nucleotides, the CDR3 is TGTGCCAGCTCACCCGGGACTAGCGGTAAGAATGAGCAGTTCTTC. Amino acid sequence: CASSPGTSGKNEQFF.